The clone carrying this T cell receptor beta chain has only a few counts. Its target is unknown. These data belong to a study of T-cell memory formation after mild COVID-19. Across the study: In these data, TCR clusters were largely donor specific.

General observations from the study: Some SARS-CoV-2-responding clones were already detected in memory before infection.

Trimming removed 1 base from V and 2 bases from J, with 22 bases in between. Germline CDR1 is LNHNV and CDR2 is YYDKDF (reference sequence). This CDR3 has 19 residues. Using its own MiXCR run on the 5' RACE reads, TCRdb lists one record per CDR3 protein. Found here are more than 400,000 distinct CDR3 sequences, about 20% of them singletons; the top ten hold around 12%. The gene calls are TRBV15 and TRBJ2-3; tentatively, D is TRBD1 (6 bases). Sequenced sample: PBMCs or a T cell subset sorted from them (not recorded which). The clonotype comes from an adult woman who had mild COVID-19 (a few samples of this study predate the infection). Cell type and time point are not known. CDR3 residues: CATSRAGVQIGRVTDTQYF. The CDR3 DNA reads as TGTGCCACCAGCAGAGCAGGGGTCCAAATCGGTAGGGTCACAGATACGCAGTATTTT.